The rows below give T cell receptor beta chains drawn from one sample of a study of T cells in Graves' hyperthyroidism and ophthalmopathy. TCRdb used MiXCR to reprocess the multiplex PCR reads, holding one entry per CDR3 protein. Of 500,000 or so distinct CDR3 sequences in the sample, about 16% were seen once. Sequenced: blood. These receptors were taken from a woman in her thirties with Graves' ophthalmopathy. Both conserved end residues are part of each CDR3.

v_gene: TRBV28; j_gene: TRBJ2-7; CDR3aa: CASSPGREYEQYF
v_gene: TRBV7-2; j_gene: TRBJ1-3; CDR3aa: CASSYDPNYTIYF
v_gene: TRBV5-1; j_gene: TRBJ2-3; CDR3aa: CASSLSTSHSTDTQYF
v_gene: TRBV20-1; j_gene: TRBJ1-2; CDR3aa: CSARTGFGYTF
v_gene: TRBV20-1; j_gene: TRBJ1-5; CDR3aa: CSASPRENQPQHF
v_gene: TRBV20-1; j_gene: TRBJ2-7; CDR3aa: CSPKESDRGGYEQYF
v_gene: TRBV6-1; j_gene: TRBJ2-3; CDR3aa: CASSALAGGTDTQYF
v_gene: TRBV7-2; j_gene: TRBJ2-7; CDR3aa: CASSLGVPEQYF
v_gene: TRBV28; j_gene: TRBJ2-7; CDR3aa: CASGWDLGGDEQYF
v_gene: TRBV13; j_gene: TRBJ2-2; CDR3aa: CASSPDRESSGELFF
v_gene: TRBV7-9; j_gene: TRBJ2-1; CDR3aa: CASSLGQTLPGTRGHNEQFF
v_gene: TRBV4-3; j_gene: TRBJ2-1; CDR3aa: CASSQDYGTSGNNEQFF
v_gene: TRBV30; j_gene: TRBJ2-5; CDR3aa: CAWSLTRETQYF
v_gene: TRBV6-5; j_gene: TRBJ1-1; CDR3aa: CASSYSAGVGNTEAFF
v_gene: TRBV9; j_gene: TRBJ2-3; CDR3aa: CASSVAPDRGFGNTQYF
v_gene: TRBV20-1; j_gene: TRBJ1-2; CDR3aa: CSALASGASANYGYTF
v_gene: TRBV6-2/TRBV6-3; j_gene: TRBJ2-4; CDR3aa: CASSPQGDNIQYF